This T cell receptor beta chain was sequenced during a study of T-cell reconstitution after alpha-beta-depleted transplantation in children. Unique molecular identifiers were used to barcode this TCRbeta library. TCRdb independently ran MiXCR on the PCR reads; one entry per CDR3 protein. The sample shows roughly 300,000 distinct CDR3 sequences, over 9% of them seen only once. This clonotype has a handful of counts. The CDR3 consists of 16 residues. Germline loops: CDR1 SGHAT, CDR2 FQNNGV. V was clipped by 7 bases and J by 0 bases; unmatched bases: 5. The rearrangement links TRBV11-2 to TRBJ2-1; 11 nucleotides agree with TRBD2. The sequence was obtained from a human donor who donated a stem cell graft to a child with acute lymphoblastic leukemia. Specimen: PBMCs from the stem cell graft donor, collected from the stem cell graft. The CDR3 bases are TGTGCCAGCATGAGGGGGACTAGCGGCTCCTACAATGAGCAGTTCTTC. It yields the protein CASMRGTSGSYNEQFF.